Below are 3 T cell receptor beta chains sequenced from a single sample in a study of blood T cell repertoires in COVID-19. The method was immunoSEQ multiplex PCR; TCRdb's version includes in-frame clones alone and lacks a portion of them. The sample contains tens of thousands of clones, approximately 81% of which appear only once. Sequencing was performed on peripheral blood. The origin of the receptors is an elderly man with active or convalescent COVID-19.

The chain recombines TRBV15 with TRBJ2-3; TRBD1 matches at 12 bases. The CDR3 extends over 16 amino acids. V gave up 5 bases and J gave up 6 bases; unmatched junction bases: 9. CDR1 is LNHNV, CDR2 YYDKDF, per germline (reference sequence). The CDR3 nucleotides read TGTGCCACCAGCTTACAAGGGACAGGGGGCCGGGATACGCAGTATTTT. Translated, it gives CATSLQGTGGRDTQYF.

The chain uses TRBV9 and TRBJ2-2, with TRBD2 matching over 7 bases. With 5 bases clipped from V and 7 bases from J, the junction kept 5 bases outside the gene matches. CDR1 and CDR2 (germline): SGDLS, YYNGEE. The CDR3 totals 13 residues. The DNA of the CDR3 is TGTGCCAGCAGTTCTAGCGGCGGCGGGGAGCTGTTTTTT. Its translation is CASSSSGGGELFF.

This rearrangement joins TRBV29-1 to TRBJ2-7, with TRBD2 matching 13 bases. V lost 3 bases to trimming and J lost 5 bases; unmatched junction nucleotides: 1. The CDR3 contains 13 residues. Germline-derived CDR1 and CDR2 are SQVTM and ANQGSEA. The CDR3 spells CSVDGLAGDEQYF. CDR3 sequence (DNA): TGCAGCGTTGATGGACTAGCGGGAGACGAGCAGTACTTC.